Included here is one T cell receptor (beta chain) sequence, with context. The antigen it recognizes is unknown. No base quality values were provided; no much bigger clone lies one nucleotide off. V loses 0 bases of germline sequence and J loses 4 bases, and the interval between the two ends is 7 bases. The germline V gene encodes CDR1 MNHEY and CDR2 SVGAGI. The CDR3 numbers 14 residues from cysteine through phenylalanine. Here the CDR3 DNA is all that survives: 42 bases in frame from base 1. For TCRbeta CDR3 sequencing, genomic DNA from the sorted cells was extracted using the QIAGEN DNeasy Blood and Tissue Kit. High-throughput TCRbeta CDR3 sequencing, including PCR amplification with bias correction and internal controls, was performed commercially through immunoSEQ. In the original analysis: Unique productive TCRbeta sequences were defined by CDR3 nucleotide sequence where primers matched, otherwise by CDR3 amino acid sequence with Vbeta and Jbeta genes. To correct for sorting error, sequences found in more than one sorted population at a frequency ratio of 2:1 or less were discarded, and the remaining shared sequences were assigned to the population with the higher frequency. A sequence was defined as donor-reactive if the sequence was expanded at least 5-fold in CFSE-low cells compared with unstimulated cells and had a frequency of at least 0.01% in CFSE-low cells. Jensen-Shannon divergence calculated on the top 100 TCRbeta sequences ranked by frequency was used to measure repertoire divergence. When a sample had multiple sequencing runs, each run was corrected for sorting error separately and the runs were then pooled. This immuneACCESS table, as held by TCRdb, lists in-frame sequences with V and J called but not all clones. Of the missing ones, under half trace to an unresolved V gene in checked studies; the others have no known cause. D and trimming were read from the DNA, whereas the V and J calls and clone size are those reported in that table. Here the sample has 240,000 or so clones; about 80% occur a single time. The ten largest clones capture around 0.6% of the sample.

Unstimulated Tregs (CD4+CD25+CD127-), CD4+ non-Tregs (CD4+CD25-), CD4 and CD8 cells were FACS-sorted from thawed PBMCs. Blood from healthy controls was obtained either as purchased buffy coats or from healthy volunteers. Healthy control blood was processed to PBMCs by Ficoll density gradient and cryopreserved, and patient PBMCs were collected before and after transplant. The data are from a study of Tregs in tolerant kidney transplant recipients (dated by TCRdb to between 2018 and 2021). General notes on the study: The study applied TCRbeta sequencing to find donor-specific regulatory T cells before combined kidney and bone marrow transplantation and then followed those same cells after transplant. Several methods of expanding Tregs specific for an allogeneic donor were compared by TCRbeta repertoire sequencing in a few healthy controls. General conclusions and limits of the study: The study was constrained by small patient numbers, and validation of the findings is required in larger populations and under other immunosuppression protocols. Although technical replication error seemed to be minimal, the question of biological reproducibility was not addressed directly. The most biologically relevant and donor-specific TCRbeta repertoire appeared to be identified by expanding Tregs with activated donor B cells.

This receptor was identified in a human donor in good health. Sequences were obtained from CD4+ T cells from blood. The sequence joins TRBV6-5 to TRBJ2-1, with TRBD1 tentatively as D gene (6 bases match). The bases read TGTGCCAGCAGTTACTCGGACAGTTACAATGAGCAGTTCTTC. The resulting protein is CASSYSDSYNEQFF.